The 16 T cell receptor beta chains listed next were all sequenced from one sample in a study of blood T cell repertoires in COVID-19. This table comes from immunoSEQ multiplex PCR, and its TCRdb copy is limited to in-frame clones, with some not included. The sample records 45,000 or so clones, 80% to 90% being singletons. Sample: peripheral blood. These receptors were collected from a man aged 70 or older with active COVID-19.

The chain has TRBV18 and TRBJ2-3; D call uncertain. Germline CDR1 and CDR2: KGHSH and LQKENI. The V end lost 1 base, the J end lost 1 base, and 3 bases lay between the germline ends. There are 13 residues in the CDR3. The CDR3 sequence is CASSPRGTDTQYF. The CDR3 region has the DNA TGTGCCAGCTCACCACGAGGCACAGATACGCAGTATTTT.

The rearrangement joins TRBV6-5 to TRBJ2-1, with 7 bases identical to TRBD1. This CDR3 has 15 residues. V lost 4 bases and J lost 3; bases outside the gene matches: 6. CDR1 MNHEY and CDR2 SVGAGI come from the germline V gene. The DNA for the CDR3 is TGTGCCAGCAGTTTCCGGCAGGGGGTCTACAATGAGCAGTTCTTC. Protein product: CASSFRQGVYNEQFF.

This chain uses TRBV19 with TRBJ2-3; 8 bases align to TRBD2. With 3 bases clipped from V and 6 bases from J, the junction kept 17 bases outside the gene matches. This CDR3 is built from 18 residues. Germline V gene sequence: CDR1 LNHDA, CDR2 SQIVND (reference sequence). CDR3: CASSIELSGGGRRDTQYF. For the CDR3, the DNA is TGTGCCAGTAGTATTGAACTGTCGGGCGGGGGGCGCAGGGATACGCAGTATTTT.

This chain joins TRBV11-2 and TRBJ1-2; D is perhaps TRBD1 (5 bases). Germline CDR1 and CDR2: SGHAT and FQNNGV. The CDR3 has 13 amino acids. The ends were cut back, 2 bases at V and 6 bases at J, with 10 bases in the middle. CDR3 nucleotides: TGTGCCAGCAGCTTACGACAGATAGATGGCTACACCTTC. Protein sequence: CASSLRQIDGYTF.

V gene TRBV2 combines with J gene TRBJ1-6, with 7 bases aligning to TRBD1. The CDR3 runs to 18 residues. J was trimmed by 0 bases and V by 1 base; bases with no gene match: 6. Germline CDR1 reads SNHLY; CDR2 reads FYNNEI. The CDR3 region is CASSEEGQRLSYNSPLHF. The CDR3, as DNA: TGTGCCAGCAGTGAAGAGGGACAGCGCCTCTCCTATAATTCACCCCTCCACTTT.

The chain has TRBV19 and TRBJ1-2; D not resolved. The CDR3 covers 14 residues. V gave up 5 bases and J gave up 4 bases, with 14 bases separating them. Germline CDR1 reads LNHDA; CDR2 reads SQIVND (reference sequence). Here the CDR3 DNA reads TGTGCCAGTAGTGTCGGGGAAAGGAGCTATGGCTACACCTTC. It translates to CASSVGERSYGYTF.

The rearrangement joins TRBV24-1 to TRBJ1-2; 9 nucleotides agree with TRBD1. V lost 4 bases to trimming and J lost 3 bases; unmatched junction nucleotides: 5. The V gene's germline CDR1 is KGHDR and CDR2 SFDVKD. CDR3 length: 15 residues. CDR3 protein: CATSEPGQGDYGYTF. CDR3 coding DNA: TGTGCCACCAGTGAACCGGGACAGGGAGACTATGGCTACACCTTC.

The chain is built from TRBV28 and TRBJ2-7; 9 nucleotides agree with TRBD2. V trimming: 7 bases; J trimming: 4 bases; junction bases outside the gene matches: 14. Germline lookup yields CDR1 MDHEN and CDR2 SYDVKM. This CDR3 comprises 16 residues. For the CDR3, the DNA is TGTGCCAGCACGGACTTTGGTGCTAGCGGGAATTACGAGCAGTACTTC. This translates into CASTDFGASGNYEQYF.

V usage is TRBV6-5 and J usage is TRBJ1-3, with 7 bases that match TRBD1. After removal of 5 bases from V and 6 bases from J, the junction contained 10 bases not matched to a gene. Germline assignment: CDR1 MNHEY and CDR2 SVGAGI. This CDR3 comprises 15 residues. CDR3 sequence reads: CASSPRGTAVNTIYF. As DNA, the CDR3 is TGTGCCAGCAGTCCACGCGGGACAGCAGTAAACACCATATATTTT.

With regard to this clone: The identical CDR3 is also encoded by other nucleotide sequences in the sample. The V gene is TRBV3-1 (or the pseudogene TRBV3-2), the J gene TRBJ1-2, with a tentative D call TRBD1 (6 bases). Trimming cost V 1 base and J 2 bases, with 8 bases left between them. Germline V lookup: CDR1 LGHDT, CDR2 YNNKEL (reference sequence). The CDR3 covers 14 residues. The CDR3 region is CASSQATGNYGYTF. CDR3 bases: TGTGCCAGCAGCCAAGCGACAGGCAACTATGGCTACACCTTC.

The V call is TRBV7-6, the J call TRBJ2-1; 8 bases are shared with TRBD1. V gave up 0 bases and J gave up 4 bases; unmatched junction bases: 8. CDR1 SGHVS and CDR2 FNYEAQ come from the germline V gene. CDR3 length: 17 amino acids. CDR3 sequence reads: CASSLAGRQGSYNEQFF. The CDR3 DNA reads TGTGCCAGCAGCTTAGCGGGGAGACAGGGGAGTTACAATGAGCAGTTCTTC. The full variable domain, with the rest looked up from reference TRBV7-6 and TRBJ2-1, is GAGVSQSPRYKVTKRGQDVALRCDPISGHVSLYWYRQALGQGPEFLTYFNYEAQQDKSGLPNDRFSAERPEGSISTLTIQRTEQRDSAMYRCASSLAGRQGSYNEQFFGPGTRLTVL.

The chain carries TRBV10-3 and TRBJ2-2; 9 bases fit TRBD1. The CDR3 loop spans 15 amino acids. Per the germline V gene, CDR1 is ENHRY and CDR2 is SYGVKD. V gave up 7 bases and J gave up 7 bases; unmatched junction bases: 10. The CDR3 DNA reads as TGTGCCATCACTCAGACAGGGGGATTGAGCGGGGAGCTGTTTTTT. As protein: CAITQTGGLSGELFF.

The chain carries TRBV13 and TRBJ1-4; D remains unclear. Trimming removed 5 bases from V and 0 bases from J, with 19 bases in between. This CDR3 has 18 residues. Germline assignment: CDR1 PRHDT and CDR2 FYEKMQ (reference sequence). The CDR3 DNA reads TGTGCCAGCAGCCACTCGGCGGTTCGGGATGCAACTAATGAAAAACTGTTTTTT. This codes for CASSHSAVRDATNEKLFF.

The chain employs TRBV28 and TRBJ1-3, with D maybe TRBD1 (5 bases). CDR3 size: 17 residues. The germline V gene has CDR1 MDHEN and CDR2 SYDVKM. The ends were cut back, 1 base at V and 0 bases at J, with 13 bases in the middle. Here the CDR3 DNA reads TGTGCCAGCAGTTTATCCGGGACTCAAGCCTCTGGAAACACCATATATTTT. Protein sequence: CASSLSGTQASGNTIYF.

This chain connects TRBV5-1 to TRBJ2-2; TRBD1 agrees at 8 bases. Germline CDR1 SGHRS, CDR2 YFSETQ. The CDR3 contains 15 residues. Trimming removed 3 bases from V and 7 bases from J; junction bases left unmatched: 8. The CDR3 protein is CASSSRTGFNGELFF. The CDR3 region has the DNA TGCGCCAGCAGCTCCCGGACAGGGTTTAACGGGGAGCTGTTTTTT.

J is TRBJ2-4 and V is TRBV19, with 10 bases aligning to TRBD1. CDR1 LNHDA and CDR2 SQIVND come from the germline V gene (reference sequence). The CDR3 loop spans 16 amino acids. The V and J ends lost 3 bases and 3 bases, in that order; junction bases with no gene match: 5. The CDR3 DNA follows: TGTGCCAGTAGTATTTGGGACAGGGGTTACAAAAACATTCAGTACTTC. It yields the protein CASSIWDRGYKNIQYF.